These 25 T cell receptor beta chains were sequenced from one sample in a study of blood T cell repertoires in COVID-19. Sequencing was performed with immunoSEQ multiplex PCR; in TCRdb, only in-frame clones are kept and a portion is missing. The sample yields about 440,000 clones, nearly 90% seen once. Material for sequencing was PBMCs or T cells enriched from blood (not recorded which). These receptors came from a young woman with acute COVID-19.

The J gene is TRBJ1-1, the V gene TRBV7-3; no clear D. Trimming took off 5 bases at V and 0 bases at J, with 13 bases between the two ends. CDR3 size: 15 residues. The germline V gene has CDR1 SGHTA and CDR2 FQGTGA. The CDR3 region is CASSPGGVLNTEAFF. CDR3 DNA sequence: TGTGCCAGCAGCCCCGGTGGAGTTCTGAACACTGAAGCTTTCTTT.

This chain connects TRBV30 to TRBJ2-7; TRBD1 matches at 9 bases. Unmatched junction bases numbered 3, after V lost 0 bases and J lost 3 bases. This CDR3 has 14 residues. In germline, CDR1 is GTSNPN, CDR2 SVGIG (reference sequence). The CDR3 protein is CAWSVLGQGYEQYF. Here the CDR3 DNA reads TGTGCCTGGAGTGTACTGGGACAGGGCTACGAGCAGTACTTC.

This rearrangement joins TRBV10-1 to TRBJ2-7; 10 bases are shared with TRBD1. V lost 6 bases, J lost 1 base, and 3 bases stayed unmatched. This CDR3 region has 14 residues. The germline V gene has CDR1 WNHNN and CDR2 SYGVQD (reference sequence). DNA of the CDR3: TGCGCCAGCAGCCGGGACAGGGGATCCTACGAGCAGTACTTC. Translation: CASSRDRGSYEQYF.

This rearrangement joins TRBV29-1 to TRBJ1-2; maybe TRBD1 (5 bases). Trimming removed 3 bases from V and 7 bases from J, with 15 bases in between. The CDR3 contains 13 residues. CDR1 is SQVTM and CDR2 is ANQGSEA in the germline V gene. The CDR3 DNA sequence: TGCAGCGTTGATGGGGGGATGAGCGGTGGCTACACCTTC. This codes for CSVDGGMSGGYTF.

The chain is built from TRBV6-5 and TRBJ1-2; D perhaps matches TRBD1 (5 bases). The CDR3 has 14 amino acids. Germline values: CDR1 MNHEY, CDR2 SVGAGI. Trimming took off 2 bases at V and 4 bases at J, with 11 bases between the two ends. The CDR3 nucleotides are TGTGCCAGCAGTTACAGCGGGACCATCTATGGCTACACCTTC. It encodes CASSYSGTIYGYTF.

The rearrangement links TRBV5-5 to TRBJ2-7; 7 nucleotides line up with TRBD1. The CDR3 has 14 amino acids. Losses at the gene ends were 0 bases for V and 3 bases for J; bases not matched to a gene: 3. CDR1 is SGHKS, CDR2 YYEKEE, per germline (reference sequence). The CDR3 loop is CASSLADRVYEQYF. The CDR3 region has the DNA TGTGCCAGCAGCTTGGCTGACAGGGTCTACGAGCAGTACTTC.

CDR3 DNA sequence: TGTGCCAGCACCACGGGAGGGGAGCAGCCCCAGCATTTT. This encodes CASTTGGEQPQHF. The chain has TRBV6-6 and TRBJ1-5; tentative D call: TRBD1 (5 bases). CDR3 length equals 13 residues. Trimming took off 7 bases at V and 7 bases at J, with 14 bases between the two ends. CDR1 is MNHNY and CDR2 is SVGAGI in the germline V gene (reference sequence).

CDR3 DNA sequence: TGTGCCAGCAGCCAAGATCAAGGAGGTGATTTCACTGAAGCTTTCTTT. It encodes CASSQDQGGDFTEAFF. V gene TRBV4-2 combines with J gene TRBJ1-1; D is unclear. Trimming pared 0 bases from V and 4 bases from J, leaving 15 bases between. The CDR3 contains 16 residues. Germline loops: CDR1 LGHNA, CDR2 YNFKEQ.

This chain joins TRBV6-6 and TRBJ1-3; D possibly corresponds to TRBD1 (5 bases). This CDR3 comprises 14 residues. Trimming shortened V by 6 bases and J by 0 bases, and 9 bases separated the two germline ends. The germline V gene has CDR1 MNHNY and CDR2 SVGAGI (reference sequence). DNA of the CDR3: TGTGCCAGCAGGCGACAGATCTCTGGAAACACCATATATTTT. This translates into CASRRQISGNTIYF.

This chain uses TRBV24-1 with TRBJ2-1; possibly TRBD1 for D (5 bases). Trimming took off 4 bases at V and 8 bases at J, with 11 bases between the two ends. Germline assignment: CDR1 KGHDR and CDR2 SFDVKD. The CDR3 spans 13 residues. The CDR3 DNA sequence: TGTGCCACCAGTGACCAAGTCAGGGATGAGCAGTTCTTC. Encoded protein: CATSDQVRDEQFF.

This rearrangement joins TRBV2 to TRBJ1-3; 9 bases align to TRBD1. The CDR3 consists of 14 residues. The germline V gene has CDR1 SNHLY and CDR2 FYNNEI. J lost 7 bases, V lost 4 bases, and 5 bases had no gene match. The chain's CDR3 is CASSATGGGNTIYF. The CDR3 DNA reads as TGTGCCAGCAGTGCGACAGGGGGAGGCAACACCATATATTTT.

The rearrangement uses TRBV6-5 and TRBJ2-2; the match to TRBD1 covers 8 bases. Germline values: CDR1 MNHEY, CDR2 SVGAGI. CDR3 length: 14 residues. V lost 6 bases, J lost 7 bases, and 7 bases stayed unmatched. The CDR3 region has the DNA TGTGCCAGCAGCGTCGGACAGGGAATCGGGGAGCTGTTTTTT. Amino acid sequence: CASSVGQGIGELFF.

Comment on this clone: This same CDR3 is encoded by further DNA sequences in the sample. This chain uses TRBV12-3 or TRBV12-4 with TRBJ2-7, with D possibly being TRBD2 (5 bases). V lost 6 bases to trimming and J lost 1 base, with 7 bases between them. The CDR3 consists of 12 residues. CDR3 nucleotide sequence: TGTGCCAGCAGCCGGGATTCCTACGAGCAGTACTTC. Protein product: CASSRDSYEQYF.

The genes are TRBV28 and TRBJ1-2; 8 bases fit TRBD1. The V segment lost 6 bases and the J segment 3 bases; nucleotides outside the gene matches: 3. CDR3 size: 13 residues. Germline values: CDR1 MDHEN, CDR2 SYDVKM. The CDR3 DNA reads TGTGCCAGCAGCAGGGGGCTGCACTATGGCTACACCTTC. Encoded protein: CASSRGLHYGYTF.

The V call is TRBV12-5, the J call TRBJ2-5, with TRBD1 identical over 9 bases. The V and J ends lost 5 bases and 3 bases, in that order; junction bases with no gene match: 4. CDR3 length: 14 residues. Germline-derived CDR1 and CDR2 are LGHNT and FRNRAP. Written as DNA, the CDR3 is TGTGCTAGTGGTCACCGGGACAGGGAAGAGACCCAGTACTTC. Translated: CASGHRDREETQYF.

The rearrangement links TRBV2 to TRBJ2-2; 13 positions agree with TRBD2. The germline gives CDR1 SNHLY, CDR2 FYNNEI. V shed 6 bases, J shed 7 bases, and the junction held 11 bases outside the gene matches. CDR3 length: 17 residues. This CDR3 is CASRAGTSGTGGGELFF. CDR3 DNA: TGTGCCAGCAGGGCAGGGACTAGCGGGACCGGGGGCGGGGAGCTGTTTTTT.

The J gene is TRBJ1-5, the V gene TRBV4-3; the D gene is possibly TRBD1 (5 bases). This CDR3 has 17 residues. Germline assignment: CDR1 LGHNA and CDR2 YSLEER. V lost 4 bases and J lost 5, with 21 bases in between. In nucleotides, the CDR3 is TGCGCCAGCAGCCTGGGGCCAGCAACGGGGGAATATCAGCCCCAGCATTTT. Translation: CASSLGPATGEYQPQHF.

The V and J genes are TRBV6-5 and TRBJ2-7, with 12 bases matching TRBD2. Germline CDR1 is MNHEY and CDR2 is SVGAGI. V was pared by 6 bases and J by 2 bases, with 2 bases of the junction left unmatched. The CDR3 totals 14 residues. This CDR3 reads CASRRTSGAYEQYF. CDR3 bases: TGTGCCAGCAGGAGGACTAGCGGGGCCTACGAGCAGTACTTC.

The CDR3 sequence is CASSHTDYEQYF. CDR3 bases: TGTGCCAGCAGCCATACAGACTACGAGCAGTACTTC. This chain links TRBV14 with TRBJ2-7; no reliable D call. The CDR3 extends over 12 amino acids. V dropped 3 bases and J dropped 3 bases, with 6 bases sitting between them. The germline gives CDR1 SGHDN, CDR2 FVKESK.

The genes are TRBV4-1 and TRBJ1-2, with 8 bases aligning to TRBD1. Germline V lookup: CDR1 MGHRA, CDR2 YSYEKL. The CDR3 covers 14 residues. The trim removed 6 bases at V and 4 bases at J, leaving 7 bases unmatched. The CDR3 bases are TGCGCCAGCAGACCGGGACAGGAGATCTATGGCTACACCTTC. Translating gives CASRPGQEIYGYTF.

V is TRBV28 and J is TRBJ2-3, with a weak D call TRBD1 (5 bases). Between the trimmed V and J ends, which lost 6 bases and 2 bases, there was a span of 6 bases. Germline values: CDR1 MDHEN, CDR2 SYDVKM. The CDR3 loop spans 12 amino acids. The CDR3: CASRGVTDTQYF. CDR3 coding DNA: TGTGCCAGCAGAGGGGTCACAGATACGCAGTATTTT.

The chain employs TRBV2 and TRBJ1-1; tentative D call: TRBD1 (5 bases). The CDR3 loop spans 16 amino acids. V dropped 4 bases and J dropped 0 bases, with 15 bases sitting between them. Germline CDR1 SNHLY, CDR2 FYNNEI. The CDR3 DNA sequence: TGTGCCAGCAGTGGGGGGGACGGGCCGCTGAACACTGAAGCTTTCTTT. Protein: CASSGGDGPLNTEAFF.

This chain connects TRBV11-3 to TRBJ2-3, with TRBD2 identical over 15 bases. The CDR3 covers 17 residues. Germline CDR1 SGHNT, CDR2 YENEEA. Trimming removed 5 bases from V and 4 bases from J; junction bases left unmatched: 7. The CDR3 bases are TGTGCCAGCAGCCTGGGACTAGCGGGAGGATTTGCAGATACGCAGTATTTT. It codes for CASSLGLAGGFADTQYF.

This chain links TRBV10-3 with TRBJ1-4, with TRBD1 matching 10 bases. This CDR3 is 12 amino acids long. The germline CDR1 and CDR2 sequences are ENHRY and SYGVKD. The ends lost 10 bases at V and 8 bases at J; junction bases unmatched: 4. The CDR3 region is CATGQGEEKLFF. The CDR3 DNA reads as TGTGCCACCGGACAGGGGGAAGAAAAACTGTTTTTT.

The gene calls are TRBV4-2 and TRBJ1-3, with 7 bases identical to TRBD1. V lost 4 bases, J lost 4 bases, and 10 bases stayed unmatched. Germline CDR1 reads LGHNA; CDR2 reads YNFKEQ. There are 16 residues in the CDR3. In DNA, the CDR3 is TGTGCCAGCAGCCTGATGACAGGGAAGGGAGGAAACACCATATATTTT. This codes for CASSLMTGKGGNTIYF.